The clone carrying this TCR beta chain was counted many times. Germline V lookup: CDR1 KGHDR, CDR2 SFDVKD. V was trimmed by 12 bases and J by 0 bases, leaving 14 bases between them. This CDR3 comprises 13 residues. Using its own MiXCR run on the RT-PCR reads, TCRdb lists one record per CDR3 protein. The sample lists about 680,000 distinct CDR3 sequences; approximately 14% were seen once. Sequenced sample: memory CD4+ T cells from blood. The rearrangement joins TRBV24-1 to TRBJ2-7, with D hard to call. This TCR derives from a female donor in good health, serving as a healthy control. CDR3 in DNA: TGTGCCGTCGGTGGTGTTTCCTCCTACGAGCAGTACTTC. Encoded protein: CAVGGVSSYEQYF.